These 27 T cell receptor beta chains came from one sample sequenced in a study of technical replicates of blood from several donors. Here immunoSEQ multiplex PCR was the method, and the copy in TCRdb shows in-frame clones only, minus some. Here the sample spans some 57,000 clones, approximately 89% being singletons. What was sequenced was PBMCs. Every receptor here comes from a human donor in good health. Some clones in this sample may be carry-over from other donors' samples.

Concerning this clone itself: The sample holds other DNA sequences that translate to the same CDR3. The chain couples TRBV5-1 to TRBJ2-7; 11 nucleotides match TRBD1. The CDR3 has 14 residues. Germline values: CDR1 SGHRS, CDR2 YFSETQ. J gave up 2 bases and V 4 bases, and 2 bases lay outside the gene matches. CDR3 nucleotides: TGCGCCAGCAGCCCGGGACAGGGGGCCTACGAGCAGTACTTC. Encoded protein: CASSPGQGAYEQYF.

The CDR3 is CAWSVLAGRDTQYF. The CDR3 DNA follows: TGTGCCTGGAGTGTGCTAGCGGGAAGGGATACGCAGTATTTT. The chain recombines TRBV30 with TRBJ2-3; 9 positions match TRBD2. The V and J ends lost 0 bases and 6 bases, in that order; junction bases with no gene match: 4. The CDR3 extends over 14 amino acids. Per germline, CDR1 GTSNPN and CDR2 SVGIG (reference sequence).

This chain uses TRBV9 with TRBJ1-5; 7 bases are a match to TRBD1. Trimming at V came to 0 bases and at J to 9 bases, leaving 3 bases not matched to a gene. The CDR3 extends over 13 amino acids. CDR1 is SGDLS and CDR2 is YYNGEE in the germline V gene. CDR3: CASSVATGPPQHF. The CDR3 nucleotides are TGTGCCAGCAGCGTAGCGACAGGGCCGCCCCAGCATTTT.

V usage is TRBV6-1 and J usage is TRBJ1-6, with D possibly matching TRBD1 (5 bases). The CDR3 runs 17 residues. The ends were cut back, 3 bases at V and 0 bases at J, with 12 bases in the middle. The germline V gene encodes CDR1 MNHNS and CDR2 SASEGT. The CDR3 DNA sequence: TGTGCCAGCAGTGAGGCGGGGGTGAGCTCCTATAATTCACCCCTCCACTTT. Encoded protein: CASSEAGVSSYNSPLHF.

The genes are TRBV15 and TRBJ2-6, with TRBD1 matching 7 bases. With 1 base clipped from V and 1 base from J, the junction kept 4 bases outside the gene matches. CDR3 length: 17 residues. Per the germline V gene, CDR1 is LNHNV and CDR2 is YYDKDF (reference sequence). CDR3 coding DNA: TGTGCCACCAGCAGAGGGACAGGCAATTCTGGGGCCAACGTCCTGACTTTC. Its protein is CATSRGTGNSGANVLTF.

The chain uses TRBV30 and TRBJ1-5; maybe TRBD1 (6 bases). The ends were cut back, 2 bases at V and 6 bases at J, with 14 bases in the middle. This CDR3 has 14 amino acids. Germline CDR1 GTSNPN, CDR2 SVGIG (reference sequence). Written as DNA, the CDR3 is TGTGCCTGGAGTCGGGAACAGGGCGGTCAGCCCCAGCATTTT. Its protein product is CAWSREQGGQPQHF.

The gene calls are TRBV7-3 and TRBJ1-2; 9 nucleotides match TRBD1. V dropped 0 bases and J dropped 2; count of bases not matched to a gene: 1. The CDR3 is 15 residues long. Germline V gives CDR1 SGHTA, CDR2 FQGTGA. CDR3 in amino acids: CASSLTGTGNYGYTF. The CDR3 DNA sequence: TGTGCCAGCAGCTTAACCGGGACAGGGAACTATGGCTACACCTTC.

This clone is deemed medium-sized. This chain connects TRBV6-5 to TRBJ2-3, with D tentatively TRBD2 (5 bases). V was pared by 6 bases and J by 4 bases, with 14 bases between. This CDR3 comprises 14 residues. From germline, CDR1 is MNHEY and CDR2 SVGAGI. CDR3 sequence: CASSRTRTADTQYF. CDR3 bases: TGTGCCAGCAGCCGCACTAGGACGGCAGATACGCAGTATTTT.

The chain carries TRBV4-1 and TRBJ2-7, with TRBD2 matching 7 bases. CDR3 length: 14 residues. Trimming removed 0 bases from V and 6 bases from J; junction bases left unmatched: 5. Germline V lookup: CDR1 MGHRA, CDR2 YSYEKL. DNA for the CDR3: TGCGCCAGCAGCCAAGAGTCCCAGCGGGGCGAGCAGTACTTC. It translates to CASSQESQRGEQYF.

V is TRBV19 and J is TRBJ2-5, with 10 positions matching TRBD1. The CDR3 is made up of 13 amino acids. Germline-derived CDR1 and CDR2 are LNHDA and SQIVND (reference sequence). V was clipped by 6 bases and J by 6 bases; unmatched bases: 4. This CDR3 reads CASRGTGAKTQYF. The CDR3 nucleotides are TGTGCCAGTAGAGGGACAGGGGCCAAGACCCAGTACTTC.

The rearrangement joins TRBV2 to TRBJ2-3; 11 bases match TRBD2. CDR1 and CDR2 (germline): SNHLY, FYNNEI. CDR3 length: 16 residues. V dropped 1 base and J dropped 4; count of bases not matched to a gene: 4. This CDR3 reads CASSEEIAGGADTQYF. CDR3 coding DNA: TGTGCCAGCAGTGAAGAAATAGCGGGAGGGGCAGATACGCAGTATTTT.

For this clone: This sample also contains other DNA sequences that code for the same CDR3. The V call is TRBV15, the J call TRBJ2-1; D is perhaps TRBD2 (6 bases). CDR1 LNHNV and CDR2 YYDKDF come from the germline V gene (reference sequence). This CDR3 is built from 13 residues. The V end lost 0 bases, the J end lost 9 bases, and 9 bases lay between the germline ends. CDR3 DNA: TGTGCCACCAGCAGAGATCCCGGGGGTGAGCAGTTCTTC. Encoded protein: CATSRDPGGEQFF.

V is TRBV6-5 and J is TRBJ1-4; D is unresolved. With 5 bases removed from V and 5 bases from J, the gap between germline ends came to 15 bases. The CDR3 extends over 15 amino acids. Germline lookup yields CDR1 MNHEY and CDR2 SVGAGI. CDR3 nucleotides: TGTGCCAGCAGTCAAAACGGAGCGCCAAATGAAAAACTGTTTTTT. It specifies CASSQNGAPNEKLFF.

The chain carries TRBV9 and TRBJ1-1; D gene unclear. The germline V gene encodes CDR1 SGDLS and CDR2 YYNGEE. V lost 0 bases, J lost 5 bases, and 11 bases lay in between. The CDR3 contains 14 residues. CDR3 residues: CASSVDLSMTEAFF. CDR3 DNA sequence: TGTGCCAGCAGCGTAGATTTGAGCATGACTGAAGCTTTCTTT.

The rearrangement joins TRBV7-9 to TRBJ2-3; D may be TRBD1 (6 bases). Germline CDR1 SEHNR, CDR2 FQNEAQ (reference sequence). This CDR3 comprises 15 residues. The V and J ends lost 7 bases and 2 bases respectively, with 16 bases between them. CDR3 sequence reads: CASTPGAVYTDTQYF. CDR3 bases: TGTGCCAGCACCCCAGGGGCGGTTTACACAGATACGCAGTATTTT.

Written as DNA, the CDR3 is TGTGCTAGTGGTTTGGCAACATGGTGCCCTGACGAGACTAGCGGGGAGACCCAGTACTTC. It encodes CASGLATWCPDETSGETQYF. The chain recombines TRBV12-5 with TRBJ2-5; 10 bases are a match to TRBD2. Germline trimming cut 1 base from V and 5 bases from J; bases unmatched to any gene: 19. The CDR3 sequence is 20 residues long. The germline CDR1 and CDR2 sequences are LGHNT and FRNRAP. Full variable domain (remainder filled in from reference TRBV12-5 and TRBJ2-5): DARVTQTPRHKVTEMGQEVTMRCQPILGHNTVFWYRQTMMQGLELLAYFRNRAPLDDSGMPKDRFSAEMPDATLATLKIQPSEPRDSAVYFCASGLATWCPDETSGETQYFGPGTRLLVL.

The chain links TRBV19 to TRBJ2-1; the match to TRBD1 covers 8 bases. J gave up 1 base and V 5 bases, and 4 bases lay outside the gene matches. The CDR3 contains 15 residues. Germline CDR1 is LNHDA and CDR2 is SQIVND (reference sequence). The DNA of the CDR3 is TGTGCCAGTAGTTGGACAGGGAGGTCCTACAATGAGCAGTTCTTC. It yields the protein CASSWTGRSYNEQFF.

The chain is built from TRBV9 and TRBJ1-1; 8 nucleotides agree with TRBD1. CDR3 length: 11 amino acids. Germline V CDR1 and CDR2: SGDLS, YYNGEE. The ends lost 8 bases at V and 7 bases at J; junction bases unmatched: 4. In DNA form, the CDR3 reads TGTGCCAGTACGGACAGGGATGAAGCTTTCTTT. Translation gives CASTDRDEAFF.

This chain joins TRBV5-1 and TRBJ2-7, with D perhaps matching TRBD2 (6 bases). CDR1 is SGHRS, CDR2 YFSETQ, per germline. This CDR3 has 21 amino acids. The V gene lost 1 base and the J gene lost 2 bases, with 31 bases spanning the gap. CDR3 protein: CASSLRLPGFWVRGKTYEQYF. For the CDR3, the DNA is TGCGCCAGCAGCTTGAGGTTACCAGGGTTTTGGGTCCGCGGGAAAACCTACGAGCAGTACTTC. Supplemented by reference TRBV5-1 and TRBJ2-7, the full variable domain reads KAGVTQTPRYLIKTRGQQVTLSCSPISGHRSVSWYQQTPGQGLQFLFEYFSETQRNKGNFPGRFSGRQFSNSRSEMNVSTLELGDSALYLCASSLRLPGFWVRGKTYEQYFGPGTRLTVT.

The V and J genes are TRBV7-2 and TRBJ2-1; D remains ambiguous. The CDR3 runs to 15 residues. V was pared by 0 bases and J by 8 bases, with 14 bases between. Germline CDR1 reads SGHTA; CDR2 reads FQGNSA. The CDR3 DNA reads TGTGCCAGCAGCTTAGCGTCCAGGTATATCGATGAGCAGTTCTTC. This translates into CASSLASRYIDEQFF.

V gene TRBV6-5 combines with J gene TRBJ2-7; D might be TRBD2 (6 bases). CDR1 MNHEY and CDR2 SVGAGI come from the germline V gene. The CDR3 extends over 15 amino acids. V lost 5 bases to trimming and J lost 7 bases, with 21 bases between them. The CDR3 DNA reads as TGTGCCAGCAGTCCCTTAGGGTCGGGACTTGATGAGCAGTACTTC. It codes for CASSPLGSGLDEQYF.

V usage is TRBV7-9 and J usage is TRBJ2-1; 12 nucleotides agree with TRBD2. Germline V CDR1 and CDR2: SEHNR, FQNEAQ (reference sequence). The CDR3 extends over 16 amino acids. V dropped 2 bases and J dropped 3; count of bases not matched to a gene: 2. The CDR3 DNA follows: TGTGCCAGCAGCTTAAGGGGACTAGCGGGCTACAATGAGCAGTTCTTC. This sequence encodes CASSLRGLAGYNEQFF.

The V gene is TRBV5-4, the J gene TRBJ2-7; D gene uncertain. The CDR3 is 14 residues long. The germline V gene has CDR1 SGHNT and CDR2 YYREEE (reference sequence). Trimming took 0 bases from V and 3 from J, leaving 10 bases between them. The CDR3 sequence is CASSLALSGYEQYF. The DNA for the CDR3 is TGTGCCAGCAGCTTGGCGCTGTCCGGCTACGAGCAGTACTTC.

This clone was seen more than once but under ten times. The rearrangement uses TRBV6-4 and TRBJ2-3, with a possible D match to TRBD1 (6 bases). The germline V and J ends were trimmed by 0 bases and 6 bases, with 13 bases remaining between them. There are 15 residues in the CDR3. Germline CDR1 MRHNA, CDR2 SNTAGT. The CDR3 is CASSDSSSGADTQYF. The CDR3 coding sequence is TGTGCCAGCAGTGACTCATCCTCAGGGGCCGATACGCAGTATTTT.

The chain has TRBV23-1 and TRBJ1-4, with D unclear. TRBV23-1 is noted as an ORF with a role that remains uncertain. V was trimmed by 2 bases and J by 3 bases, leaving 16 bases between them. CDR3 length: 17 residues. The CDR3 region is CASSQSTEGISNEKLFF. The CDR3 coding sequence is TGCGCCAGCAGTCAAAGTACAGAGGGCATTTCTAATGAAAAACTGTTTTTT.

The rearrangement links TRBV4-2 to TRBJ1-5, with 8 bases aligning to TRBD1. J was trimmed by 6 bases and V by 1 base; bases with no gene match: 5. This CDR3 region has 15 residues. CDR1 LGHNA and CDR2 YNFKEQ come from the germline V gene. The chain's CDR3 is CASSQADRESQPQHF. In DNA form, the CDR3 reads TGTGCCAGCAGCCAAGCGGACAGGGAGAGTCAGCCCCAGCATTTT.

V and J are TRBV5-4 and TRBJ1-6; D gene unclear. Germline V CDR1 and CDR2: SGHNT, YYREEE (reference sequence). V was trimmed by 2 bases and J by 5 bases, leaving 2 bases between them. The CDR3 runs to 12 residues. The CDR3 is CASSFDNSPLHF. The CDR3 DNA follows: TGTGCCAGCAGCTTCGATAATTCACCCCTCCACTTT.